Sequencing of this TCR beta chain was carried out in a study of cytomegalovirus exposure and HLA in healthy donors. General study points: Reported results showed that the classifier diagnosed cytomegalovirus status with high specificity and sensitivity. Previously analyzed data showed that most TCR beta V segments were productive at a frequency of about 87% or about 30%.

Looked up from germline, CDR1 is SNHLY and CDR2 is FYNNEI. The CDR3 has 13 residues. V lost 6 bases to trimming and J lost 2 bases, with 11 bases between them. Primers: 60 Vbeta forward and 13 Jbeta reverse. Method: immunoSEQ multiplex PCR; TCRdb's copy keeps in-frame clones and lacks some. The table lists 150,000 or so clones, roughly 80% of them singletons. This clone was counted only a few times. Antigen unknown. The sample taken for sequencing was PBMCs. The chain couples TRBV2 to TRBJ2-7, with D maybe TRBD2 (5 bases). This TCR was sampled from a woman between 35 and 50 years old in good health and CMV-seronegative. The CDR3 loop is CASSGLVPYEQYF. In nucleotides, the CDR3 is TGTGCCAGCAGCGGACTGGTCCCCTACGAGCAGTACTTC.